Listed here are 23 T cell receptor beta chains from one sample, sequenced in a study of T cell responses to AZD1222 COVID-19 vaccine (dated by TCRdb to about 2021). This specimen's time point label, per the study, means: baseline before first vaccination. Library prep was done by the immunoSEQ multiplex PCR assay. As stored in TCRdb, this immuneACCESS dataset retains in-frame rearrangements with V and J assigned. A fraction of the clones does not appear; measured against another copy, unresolved V genes explain less than half of the discrepancy, and the remainder lacks a known reason. The sample data list about 85,000 clones, and approximately 85% of these were observed just once. The ten largest clones capture 5.8% of the sample. The sample in question was peripheral blood, obtained on day 0 of AZD1222 vaccination. These receptors all come from an adult in good health.

This chain joins TRBV7-9 and TRBJ2-7; D ambiguous. From germline, CDR1 is SEHNR and CDR2 FQNEAQ (reference sequence). Trimming pared 0 bases from V and 2 bases from J, leaving 8 bases between. The CDR3 is 14 amino acids. The CDR3 here is CASSLALRPYEQYF. The CDR3 DNA sequence: TGTGCCAGCAGCTTAGCACTACGCCCCTACGAGCAGTACTTC.

The gene calls are TRBV29-1 and TRBJ2-7; TRBD2 agrees at 9 bases. The CDR3 is 14 amino acids. After removal of 5 bases from V and 4 bases from J, the junction contained 9 bases not matched to a gene. Germline CDR1 SQVTM, CDR2 ANQGSEA. The CDR3 loop is CSVTPTSGKYEQYF. The CDR3 DNA sequence: TGCAGCGTTACACCGACTAGCGGAAAATACGAGCAGTACTTC.

This clone was observed a handful of times. This rearrangement joins TRBV12-3 or TRBV12-4 to TRBJ1-2; possibly TRBD1 for D (6 bases). V was trimmed by 4 bases and J by 4 bases, leaving 10 bases between them. CDR3 length equals 13 residues. CDR3 residues: CASSSTGSYGYTF. Written as DNA, the CDR3 is TGTGCCAGCAGTTCCACAGGGTCCTATGGCTACACCTTC.

The chain joins TRBV19 to TRBJ1-2; D call uncertain. CDR3 length: 15 residues. Germline V gene lookup returns CDR1 LNHDA and CDR2 SQIVND (reference sequence). V lost 6 bases, J lost 5 bases, and 19 bases lay in between. In nucleotides, the CDR3 is TGTGCCAGTAGCCCGACCCAGGACGGGCCTTATGGCTACACCTTC. Protein product: CASSPTQDGPYGYTF. Together with reference TRBV19 and TRBJ1-2, the CDR3 gives the full variable domain: DGGITQSPKYLFRKEGQNVTLSCEQNLNHDAMYWYRQDPGQGLRLIYYSQIVNDFQKGDIAEGYSVSREKKESFPLTVTSAQKNPTAFYLCASSPTQDGPYGYTFGSGTRLTVV.

V usage is TRBV10-3 and J usage is TRBJ2-1; TRBD2 matches 8 bases. With V trimmed by 3 bases and J by 4 bases, 11 bases remained unmatched. From germline, CDR1 is ENHRY and CDR2 SYGVKD. CDR3 length: 17 amino acids. CDR3 DNA: TGTGCCATCAGTGACGGGGGTAGTAGCGGGAAATACAATGAGCAGTTCTTC. Encoded protein: CAISDGGSSGKYNEQFF.

This chain uses TRBV2 with TRBJ2-7, with TRBD2 matching over 13 bases. Trimming at V came to 2 bases and at J to 5 bases, leaving 9 bases not matched to a gene. Germline assignment: CDR1 SNHLY and CDR2 FYNNEI. There are 17 residues in the CDR3. The CDR3 DNA sequence: TGTGCCAGCAGTGAATCGGGACTAGCGGGGCCCGGGGACGAGCAGTACTTC. As protein: CASSESGLAGPGDEQYF.

The chain joins TRBV18 to TRBJ1-6, with a weak D call TRBD1 (5 bases). This CDR3 is 16 amino acids long. Germline-derived CDR1 and CDR2 are KGHSH and LQKENI. V dropped 5 bases and J dropped 7 bases, with 18 bases sitting between them. The CDR3 region has the DNA TGTGCCAGCTCAACTAGCCCGGGACGGCCAAATTCACCCCTCCACTTT. Protein: CASSTSPGRPNSPLHF.

J is TRBJ2-6 and V is TRBV2, with D perhaps matching TRBD2 (6 bases). The germline CDR1 and CDR2 sequences are SNHLY and FYNNEI. The CDR3 totals 17 residues. The V and J ends lost 6 bases and 0 bases respectively, with 15 bases between them. CDR3 nucleotide sequence: TGTGCCAGCAGCGAATGGGCGGGGCGCTCTGGGGCCAACGTCCTGACTTTC. Translation gives CASSEWAGRSGANVLTF.

This clone was recorded a few times. The rearrangement links TRBV23-1 to TRBJ1-4; 8 bases map to TRBD1. TRBV23-1 counts as an open reading frame of uncertain function. Germline trimming cut 3 bases from V and 8 bases from J; bases unmatched to any gene: 8. This CDR3 region has 15 residues. CDR3 loop: CASSQLGQASEKLFF. The CDR3 DNA reads as TGCGCCAGCAGTCAGCTGGGACAGGCAAGCGAAAAACTGTTTTTT.

The chain uses TRBV5-3 and TRBJ1-5, with 7 bases lining up with TRBD1. TRBV5-3 is an ORF, with its function uncertain. The CDR3 has 15 residues. The trim removed 4 bases at V and 6 bases at J, leaving 10 bases unmatched. The CDR3 DNA sequence: TGTGCCAGAAGCGCCCCGGGACAGCTCGTTCAGCCCCAGCATTTT. Its protein is CARSAPGQLVQPQHF.

This clone was found a few times. The chain uses TRBV4-3 and TRBJ2-1; 13 bases are shared with TRBD2. The CDR3 totals 19 residues. The ends lost 0 bases at V and 2 bases at J; junction bases unmatched: 7. Germline assignment: CDR1 LGHNA and CDR2 YSLEER. CDR3 sequence (DNA): TGCGCCAGCAGCCAAGATACAGCGACTAGCGGGAGGCCCTACAATGAGCAGTTCTTC. This encodes CASSQDTATSGRPYNEQFF.

The chain combines TRBV7-9 with TRBJ1-4; D remains unclear. Trimming left V 1 base short and J 3 bases short, with 12 bases between. The CDR3 covers 16 residues. CDR1 SEHNR and CDR2 FQNEAQ come from the germline V gene (reference sequence). The CDR3 nucleotides are TGTGCCAGCAGCTTAGGATTTTCAGGAGCTAATGAAAAACTGTTTTTT. This codes for CASSLGFSGANEKLFF.

The chain recombines TRBV18 with TRBJ2-3, with 8 bases aligning to TRBD2. J gave up 3 bases and V 2 bases, and 10 bases lay outside the gene matches. The CDR3 has 17 residues. Germline V gene lookup returns CDR1 KGHSH and CDR2 LQKENI. The CDR3 DNA reads TGTGCCAGCTCACCAAATTGGACTAGCAGGGTGACAGATACGCAGTATTTT. This encodes CASSPNWTSRVTDTQYF.

The V call is TRBV5-4, the J call TRBJ2-1, with TRBD1 identical over 7 bases. CDR1 and CDR2 (germline): SGHNT, YYREEE (reference sequence). V was pared by 7 bases and J by 2 bases, with 9 bases of the junction left unmatched. This CDR3 comprises 15 residues. CDR3 bases: TGTGCCAGCTCAACGTTAGGGGGCACCTACAATGAGCAGTTCTTC. This translates into CASSTLGGTYNEQFF.

V is TRBV2 and J is TRBJ2-3, with TRBD1 matching over 8 bases. Germline CDR1 and CDR2: SNHLY and FYNNEI. The V segment lost 6 bases and the J segment 7 bases; nucleotides outside the gene matches: 15. The CDR3 loop spans 16 amino acids. The CDR3 sequence is CASSPSTGAKGNTQYF. The CDR3 DNA follows: TGTGCCAGCAGCCCTTCGACAGGGGCCAAGGGGAATACGCAGTATTTT. The full variable domain, completed using reference TRBV2 and TRBJ2-3, is EPEVTQTPSHQVTQMGQEVILRCVPISNHLYFYWYRQILGQKVEFLVSFYNNEISEKSEIFDDQFSVERPDGSNFTLKIRSTKLEDSAMYFCASSPSTGAKGNTQYFGPGTRLTVL.

The DNA for the CDR3 is TGTGCCACCAAGGACGGCCAAGAGACCCAGTACTTC. Translation gives CATKDGQETQYF. The chain carries TRBV10-3 and TRBJ2-5, with no clear D. CDR3 length equals 12 residues. Between the trimmed V and J ends, which lost 10 bases and 1 base, there was a span of 10 bases. Per germline, CDR1 ENHRY and CDR2 SYGVKD.

The rearrangement uses TRBV11-2 and TRBJ2-6; D is uncertain. Germline V gene data show CDR1 as SGHAT and CDR2 as FQNNGV. The CDR3 is made up of 10 amino acids. The DNA for the CDR3 is TGTGCGACTGGGGCCAACGTCCTGACTTTC. It is translated as CATGANVLTF.

This clone showed up just once. V usage is TRBV2 and J usage is TRBJ1-5, with unresolved D. The CDR3 runs 13 residues. V was shortened by 7 bases and J by 0 bases, with 7 bases between the two germline ends. Germline CDR1 reads SNHLY; CDR2 reads FYNNEI. The CDR3 DNA reads TGTGCCAGCACGGGTTATAGCAATCAGCCCCAGCATTTT. It specifies CASTGYSNQPQHF.

The chain has TRBV19 and TRBJ2-5, with D perhaps TRBD1 (6 bases). Germline values: CDR1 LNHDA, CDR2 SQIVND (reference sequence). Trimming removed 4 bases at V and 0 bases at J, with 15 bases between. The CDR3 extends over 16 amino acids. DNA of the CDR3: TGTGCCAGTAGTAAGGCCGGGACACCGTACCAAGAGACCCAGTACTTC. It encodes CASSKAGTPYQETQYF.

The chain uses TRBV6-2 or TRBV6-3 and TRBJ2-2, with a possible D match to TRBD1 (6 bases). The V end was cut by 2 bases, the J end by 5 bases, with 15 bases between. CDR3 length equals 16 residues. Germline loops: CDR1 MNHEY, CDR2 SVGEGT. The CDR3 nucleotides read TGTGCCAGCAGTTACGGGCAGGGGCGGTGGACCGGGGAGCTGTTTTTT. Protein product: CASSYGQGRWTGELFF.

The V gene is TRBV28, the J gene TRBJ1-3; D remains unclear. Germline CDR1 and CDR2: MDHEN and SYDVKM. Between the trimmed V and J ends, which lost 5 bases and 4 bases, there was a span of 12 bases. The CDR3 runs to 14 residues. CDR3 region: CASSPHQTGNTIYF. The CDR3 DNA is TGTGCCAGCAGTCCCCATCAGACCGGAAACACCATATATTTT.

V and J are TRBV5-1 and TRBJ2-2, with D perhaps matching TRBD1 (5 bases). The V gene's germline CDR1 is SGHRS and CDR2 YFSETQ. The CDR3 has 16 residues. The V and J ends lost 0 bases and 3 bases respectively, with 12 bases between them. CDR3 sequence: CASSLELGVHTGELFF. The CDR3 DNA reads TGCGCCAGCAGCTTGGAGTTAGGGGTACACACCGGGGAGCTGTTTTTT.

This clone was counted between two and nine times. V and J are TRBV9 and TRBJ1-2, with D hard to call. Germline V gives CDR1 SGDLS, CDR2 YYNGEE. Trimming stripped 2 bases from V and 0 bases from J, with 11 bases between. There are 15 residues in the CDR3. The CDR3 coding sequence is TGTGCCAGCAGCGTCGCTACGACACCTAACTATGGCTACACCTTC. Protein product: CASSVATTPNYGYTF.